Following are 26 T cell receptor beta chains from one sample sequenced in a study of shared clonotypes between healthy human individuals. Clones were sequenced by immunoSEQ multiplex PCR, and TCRdb holds only the in-frame ones, with some missing. This table holds some 790,000 clones, about two thirds found once. The sample consisted of memory CD4+ T cells sorted from blood. Subset in this sample: CD45RA-negative fraction. The receptors were sampled from a woman between 25 and 40 years old in good health.

This clone was counted only a few times. The chain joins TRBV10-1 to TRBJ1-5, with D maybe TRBD1 (5 bases). The V and J ends lost 4 bases and 0 bases respectively, with 7 bases between them. The CDR3 extends over 14 amino acids. The germline V gene has CDR1 WNHNN and CDR2 SYGVQD (reference sequence). CDR3 bases: TGCGCCAGCAGTGCAGGGAATAGCAATCAGCCCCAGCATTTT. Encoded protein: CASSAGNSNQPQHF.

There are a few counts of this clone. The chain links TRBV29-1 to TRBJ2-2; 12 bases fit TRBD2. Per the germline V gene, CDR1 is SQVTM and CDR2 is ANQGSEA. The V and J ends lost 6 bases and 1 base, in that order; junction bases with no gene match: 0. The CDR3 totals 14 residues. CDR3 loop: CSVLAGGNTGELFF. In nucleotides, the CDR3 is TGCAGCGTACTAGCGGGAGGGAACACCGGGGAGCTGTTTTTT.

The J gene is TRBJ1-1, the V gene TRBV7-9; 9 bases fit TRBD1. CDR1 and CDR2 (germline): SEHNR, FQNEAQ (reference sequence). The CDR3 is 14 residues long. V dropped 5 bases and J dropped 2; count of bases not matched to a gene: 3. CDR3 amino acids: CASSQGQGNTEAFF. CDR3 nucleotide sequence: TGTGCCAGCAGCCAGGGACAGGGAAACACTGAAGCTTTCTTT.

The V call is TRBV5-4, the J call TRBJ2-2, with D perhaps TRBD2 (5 bases). The CDR3 loop spans 15 amino acids. Germline CDR1 reads SGHNT; CDR2 reads YYREEE (reference sequence). Trimming took off 5 bases at V and 4 bases at J, with 15 bases between the two ends. The CDR3: CASSDGERVTGELFF. In DNA, the CDR3 is TGTGCCAGCAGTGATGGGGAGAGGGTCACCGGGGAGCTGTTTTTT. Full variable domain (rest looked up from reference TRBV5-4 and TRBJ2-2): ETGVTQSPTHLIKTRGQQVTLRCSSQSGHNTVSWYQQALGQGPQFIFQYYREEENGRGNFPPRFSGLQFPNYSSELNVNALELDDSALYLCASSDGERVTGELFFGEGSRLTVL.

This chain links TRBV6-6 with TRBJ1-1; weak D call: TRBD1 (5 bases). In germline, CDR1 is MNHNY, CDR2 SVGAGI (reference sequence). The CDR3 totals 16 residues. V was clipped by 4 bases and J by 2 bases, with 17 bases between them. The CDR3 DNA is TGTGCCAGCAGTTCATCCTTTTTCCAGGGTAACACTGAAGCTTTCTTT. This codes for CASSSSFFQGNTEAFF.

The chain couples TRBV27 to TRBJ2-3, with 7 bases that match TRBD2. In germline, CDR1 is MNHEY, CDR2 SMNVEV (reference sequence). CDR3 length: 16 residues. V gave up 2 bases and J gave up 0 bases; unmatched junction bases: 5. CDR3: CASSLPQRESTDTQYF. The CDR3 region has the DNA TGTGCCAGCAGTTTACCCCAGCGGGAAAGCACAGATACGCAGTATTTT.

The rearrangement uses TRBV5-1 and TRBJ1-5; 7 bases line up with TRBD1. Per germline, CDR1 SGHRS and CDR2 YFSETQ. The CDR3 extends over 15 amino acids. The ends lost 3 bases at V and 6 bases at J; junction bases unmatched: 9. The chain's CDR3 is CASSSSGTEGQPQHF. The CDR3 nucleotides read TGCGCCAGCAGCTCTTCCGGGACAGAGGGTCAGCCCCAGCATTTT.

The chain recombines TRBV7-3 with TRBJ2-3, with 9 nucleotides matching TRBD2. Trimming took 5 bases from V and 4 from J; bases not matched to a gene: 7. The CDR3 has 15 residues. Per the germline V gene, CDR1 is SGHTA and CDR2 is FQGTGA. DNA of the CDR3: TGTGCCAGCAGCCTGGGACTAGCCTCGGCAGATACGCAGTATTTT. Translating gives CASSLGLASADTQYF.

The V call is TRBV13, the J call TRBJ2-1; tentative D call: TRBD2 (5 bases). CDR1 PRHDT and CDR2 FYEKMQ come from the germline V gene (reference sequence). V lost 1 base and J 1 base, leaving 5 bases between the germline ends. The CDR3 loop spans 14 amino acids. The CDR3 protein is CASSLAGSYNEQFF. CDR3 in DNA: TGTGCCAGCAGCTTAGCGGGATCCTACAATGAGCAGTTCTTC.

The rearrangement links TRBV9 to TRBJ2-1, with 8 nucleotides matching TRBD2. The CDR3 is 13 residues long. The V gene's germline CDR1 is SGDLS and CDR2 YYNGEE. Trimming took 7 bases from V and 6 from J; bases not matched to a gene: 6. CDR3 protein: CASGRGDVNEQFF. The CDR3 DNA reads as TGTGCCAGCGGGCGGGGGGACGTCAATGAGCAGTTCTTC. Full variable domain (remainder filled in from reference TRBV9 and TRBJ2-1): DSGVTQTPKHLITATGQRVTLRCSPRSGDLSVYWYQQSLDQGLQFLIQYYNGEERAKGNILERFSAQQFPDLHSELNLSSLELGDSALYFCASGRGDVNEQFFGPGTRLTVL.

V and J are TRBV28 and TRBJ2-3; 10 bases line up with TRBD2. This CDR3 contains 16 residues. CDR1 and CDR2 (germline): MDHEN, SYDVKM. J gave up 4 bases and V 5 bases, and 9 bases lay outside the gene matches. CDR3 region: CASSGLAGDWADTQYF. CDR3 nucleotides: TGTGCCAGCAGTGGCCTAGCGGGAGACTGGGCAGATACGCAGTATTTT.

The CDR3 loop reads CATSRDPGSGSSKQFF. DNA for the CDR3: TGTGCCACCAGCAGAGATCCCGGTAGCGGGAGCTCCAAGCAGTTCTTC. The V call is TRBV15, the J call TRBJ2-1; the match to TRBD2 covers 9 bases. V was clipped by 0 bases and J by 11 bases; unmatched bases: 11. The CDR3 length is 16 residues. Germline values: CDR1 LNHNV, CDR2 YYDKDF (reference sequence).

In DNA, the CDR3 is TGCGCCAGCAGGGGAGTTATGTACTATGGCTACACCTTC. Amino acid sequence: CASRGVMYYGYTF. V usage is TRBV5-1 and J usage is TRBJ1-2; no reliable D call. Looked up from germline, CDR1 is SGHRS and CDR2 is YFSETQ. Trimming removed 5 bases at V and 3 bases at J, with 11 bases between. The CDR3 has 13 residues.

The chain is built from TRBV19 and TRBJ2-3; 8 nucleotides align to TRBD2. This CDR3 is built from 15 residues. After removal of 4 bases from V and 6 bases from J, the junction contained 9 bases not matched to a gene. Looked up from germline, CDR1 is LNHDA and CDR2 is SQIVND (reference sequence). The CDR3 bases are TGTGCCAGTAGTAGGGCAAGCGGGAGCGGTGATACGCAGTATTTT. Amino acid sequence: CASSRASGSGDTQYF.

The chain links TRBV19 to TRBJ2-4; D possibly corresponds to TRBD2 (5 bases). The V gene's germline CDR1 is LNHDA and CDR2 SQIVND (reference sequence). The V end lost 5 bases, the J end lost 0 bases, and 14 bases lay between the germline ends. The CDR3 has 16 residues. CDR3 DNA: TGTGCCAGTAGTCTCACTATGGACTTAGCCAAAAACATTCAGTACTTC. Residues: CASSLTMDLAKNIQYF.

The V call is TRBV5-5, the J call TRBJ2-2; 11 nucleotides match TRBD1. This CDR3 region has 15 residues. J gave up 9 bases and V 4 bases, and 8 bases lay outside the gene matches. CDR1 is SGHKS and CDR2 is YYEKEE in the germline V gene (reference sequence). This chain's CDR3 is CASSHRGQGVRELFF. The CDR3 coding sequence is TGTGCCAGCAGCCACCGGGGACAGGGGGTCAGGGAGCTGTTTTTT. The full variable domain, completed using reference TRBV5-5 and TRBJ2-2, is DAGVTQSPTHLIKTRGQQVTLRCSPISGHKSVSWYQQVLGQGPQFIFQYYEKEERGRGNFPDRFSARQFPNYSSELNVNALLLGDSALYLCASSHRGQGVRELFFGEGSRLTVL.

This clone was recorded only once. The CDR3 nucleotides are TGTGCCAGCAGCTTGGTGTGTCGGCAGGGCCAACACACAGATACGCAGTATTTT. Its translation: CASSLVCRQGQHTDTQYF. The rearrangement joins TRBV5-7 to TRBJ2-3; TRBD1 might be the D (5 bases). TRBV5-7 is an ORF, and what it does is uncertain. The CDR3 has 18 residues. V was cut by 0 bases and J by 2 bases, with 19 bases left in between.

On this clone itself: Other DNA sequences in this specimen translate into the identical CDR3. The rearrangement links TRBV6-1 to TRBJ2-1, with D maybe TRBD1 (5 bases). From germline, CDR1 is MNHNS and CDR2 SASEGT. V dropped 7 bases and J dropped 6 bases, with 7 bases sitting between them. CDR3 length equals 11 residues. Here the CDR3 DNA reads TGTGCCAGCACCAGGGTCAATGAGCAGTTCTTC. This sequence encodes CASTRVNEQFF.

V gene TRBV10-2 combines with J gene TRBJ2-3; 8 bases align to TRBD2. The CDR3 runs to 16 residues. Germline CDR1 is WSHSY and CDR2 is SAAADI. Trimming took 6 bases from V and 0 from J; bases not matched to a gene: 8. The CDR3, as DNA: TGCGCCAGCAGCGGGGGGGAGGCGCTAAGCACAGATACGCAGTATTTT. It yields the protein CASSGGEALSTDTQYF.

The sample holds a few counts of this clone. CDR3 nucleotides: TGTGCCAGCAGTAGACAGACGATTGAGGATCAGCCCCAGCATTTT. Translation gives CASSRQTIEDQPQHF. J is TRBJ1-5 and V is TRBV6-1; D perhaps matches TRBD1 (5 bases). V lost 5 bases and J 5 bases, leaving 16 bases between the germline ends. The CDR3 extends over 15 amino acids. Germline V gene sequence: CDR1 MNHNS, CDR2 SASEGT.

This rearrangement joins TRBV14 to TRBJ1-6; D is unclear. Germline CDR1 is SGHDN and CDR2 is FVKESK. V lost 3 bases, J lost 3 bases, and 9 bases lay in between. The CDR3 is made up of 15 amino acids. CDR3 bases: TGTGCCAGCAGCCACGGCGGGGTCTATAATTCACCCCTCCACTTT. It yields the protein CASSHGGVYNSPLHF. Looking up the rest from reference TRBV14 and TRBJ1-6 gives the full variable domain: EAGVTQFPSHSVIEKGQTVTLRCDPISGHDNLYWYRRVMGKEIKFLLHFVKESKQDESGMPNNRFLAERTGGTYSTLKVQPAELEDSGVYFCASSHGGVYNSPLHFGNGTRLTVT.

The V call is TRBV27, the J call TRBJ1-5; maybe TRBD1 (6 bases). The CDR3 has 15 amino acids. Germline V gives CDR1 MNHEY, CDR2 SMNVEV (reference sequence). The V gene lost 6 bases and the J gene lost 4 bases, with 16 bases spanning the gap. The chain's CDR3 is CASRPSGQQNQPQHF. In DNA, the CDR3 is TGTGCCAGCAGACCCAGCGGACAGCAAAATCAGCCCCAGCATTTT.

The genes are TRBV6-5 and TRBJ2-7; no clear D. The CDR3 contains 15 residues. Germline assignment: CDR1 MNHEY and CDR2 SVGAGI. V was clipped by 5 bases and J by 2 bases, with 16 bases between them. The CDR3 loop reads CASSTAWKGTYEQYF. For the CDR3, the DNA is TGTGCCAGCAGTACCGCGTGGAAAGGGACCTACGAGCAGTACTTC.

This clone was counted between two and nine times. V is TRBV7-8 and J is TRBJ2-1, with TRBD1 as a possible D gene (6 bases). Germline V gene lookup returns CDR1 SGHVS and CDR2 FQNEAQ. Trimming left V 4 bases short and J 2 bases short, with 9 bases between. This CDR3 has 14 amino acids. The CDR3 DNA reads as TGTGCCAGCAGCTCGCAGGGGACCTACAATGAGCAGTTCTTC. Protein: CASSSQGTYNEQFF.

In nucleotides, the CDR3 is TGTGCCAGCAGTTCCCAGACAGGGGTGGGCGAGCAGTACTTC. This gives the protein CASSSQTGVGEQYF. The rearrangement joins TRBV2 to TRBJ2-7; 8 bases align to TRBD1. CDR1 SNHLY and CDR2 FYNNEI come from the germline V gene. The V and J ends lost 5 bases and 6 bases, in that order; junction bases with no gene match: 9. The CDR3 consists of 14 residues.

In its sample, this clone was seen once. This chain connects TRBV28 to TRBJ2-7; TRBD2 matches 9 bases. The germline gives CDR1 MDHEN, CDR2 SYDVKM. The V and J ends lost 5 bases and 2 bases, in that order; junction bases with no gene match: 4. The CDR3 consists of 14 residues. The CDR3 DNA reads as TGTGCCAGCAGTGTAGCGGGAGCTACCTACGAGCAGTACTTC. It codes for CASSVAGATYEQYF.